The rows below give T cell receptor beta chains drawn from one sample of a study of cytomegalovirus exposure and HLA in healthy donors. Clones were sequenced by immunoSEQ multiplex PCR, and TCRdb holds only the in-frame ones, with some missing. Seen here are some 160,000 clones, about four fifths observed once, and the top ten hold around 8%. Sequenced: PBMCs. The receptors shown here come from a male donor in good health and CMV-seropositive. Both conserved end residues are trimmed from each CDR3. The listing skips clone size in some rows; elsewhere it reads once, few, many or a size class.

clone_size,v_call,cdr3_aa
NA,TRBV30,AWTDLKFLGKKDSQY
NA,TRBV19,ASTFGYSPSYGYT
NA,TRBV25-1,ASTGRQNEQF
NA,TRBV4-3,ASSQEASESAELF
NA,TRBV5-4,ASSSPGMSGRVNEQF
few,TRBV27,ASRRGTDTQY
NA,TRBV10-1,ATGTGLGEQF
NA,TRBV28,ASSLSGRASFEQY
NA,TRBV5-1,ASSLDRGSSYNEQF
NA,TRBV10-3,AISESDRESPYEQY
NA,TRBV7-6,ASSLILWPGQGKPRTYNEQF
NA,TRBV7-6,ASSLGGVSSSYNEQF
NA,TRBV18,ASSRGTGELF
NA,TRBV11-3,ASSLGLAAYNEQF
NA,TRBV7-6,ASSPRVNEQY
few,TRBV27,ASRKQGTAEAF
NA,TRBV4-3,ASSHRQIPSEKLF
NA,TRBV4-1,ASSQDGQDYGYT
NA,TRBV12-5,ASGYGTTNNEQF
NA,TRBV6-1,ASSALAGGPETQY
NA,TRBV5-1,ASSPGGGAYHLNTEAF
NA,TRBV9,ASSPLGGTVAYEQY
NA,TRBV6-4,ASSDQGEDTGELF
NA,TRBV18,ASSPGSREKLF
NA,TRBV7-9,ASSVAAGLAGGREQF
NA,TRBV27,ATVEGQTFSGANGLT
NA,TRBV30,AWTQGLGNTIY
NA,TRBV21-1,AREGQVSSGNTIY
NA,TRBV7-8,ASSLEGASYNSPLH
NA,TRBV5-6,ASSWWGGRTYNEQF
NA,TRBV7-9,ASSNDRGGTIY
few,TRBV4-3,ASSQGLGGRAPYEQY
NA,TRBV7-2,ASSHPTSGGGSYNEQF
once,TRBV6-6,ASSYTQVSSYEQY
NA,TRBV11-2,ASSLSGGGFEQY
NA,TRBV15,ATSRGGTYEQY
NA,TRBV10-3,AINGLAGKNNEQF
once,TRBV6-6,ASSPGTVNTEAF
NA,TRBV7-2,ASSFQTGAQGSNIQY
NA,TRBV14,ASSQGQGRDNEQF
NA,TRBV30,AWSVQGYGEQF
NA,TRBV6-1,ASSIKAGNTGELF
NA,TRBV5-1,ATRTGGTNTEAF